Reported below is one T cell receptor beta chain. This sample was taken from a study of cytomegalovirus exposure and HLA in healthy donors. V dropped 3 bases and J dropped 0; count of bases not matched to a gene: 16. CDR3 length: 20 amino acids. Germline lookup yields CDR1 MNHEY and CDR2 SMNVEV (reference sequence). PCR used 60 Vbeta primers and 13 Jbeta primers. Profiled with immunoSEQ multiplex PCR; TCRdb holds only in-frame clones, not every one. The data contain roughly 100,000 clones, 64% of them singletons. The source material was PBMCs. The rearrangement links TRBV27 to TRBJ2-7; 11 bases match TRBD2. This sequence originates from a man aged 55 to 70 in good health and CMV-seronegative. The DNA for the CDR3 is TGTGCCAGCAGTTTTTCCGGGTGGCGGACTAGCGGGCCAAGCTCCTACGAGCAGTACTTC. Amino acid sequence: CASSFSGWRTSGPSSYEQYF.